This TCR beta chain was sequenced in a study of blood T cell repertoires in COVID-19. With V trimmed by 2 bases and J by 5 bases, 3 bases remained unmatched. There are 14 residues in the CDR3. The germline gives CDR1 GTSNPN, CDR2 SVGIG (reference sequence). Assay used: immunoSEQ multiplex PCR; TCRdb lists only in-frame clones, some missing. The data show approximately 200,000 clones, over 80% seen once. The rearrangement joins TRBV30 to TRBJ2-3; 11 nucleotides align to TRBD2. The clonotype was recovered from a woman aged 25 to 39 with acute or convalescent COVID-19. The sample taken for sequencing was peripheral blood. The CDR3 protein is CAWSLAGGQDTQYF. In DNA form, the CDR3 reads TGTGCCTGGAGTCTAGCGGGGGGTCAAGATACGCAGTATTTT.